These 8 T cell receptor beta chains originate from one sample sequenced in a study of cytotoxic CD8 clonotypes in ibrutinib-treated CLL. Sequencing used immunoSEQ multiplex PCR; TCRdb keeps in-frame clones, though not all of them. The sample lists about 40,000 clones; 60% to 75% were seen once. Sequencing used PBMCs, obtained at disease progression, from a patient treated with ibrutinib. Source of these receptors: a human donor with chronic lymphocytic leukemia.

The rearrangement joins TRBV28 to TRBJ1-4, with D unclear. Per germline, CDR1 MDHEN and CDR2 SYDVKM. With 6 bases removed from V and 5 bases from J, the gap between germline ends came to 10 bases. The CDR3 is 13 amino acids. This CDR3 reads CASRRDGNEKLFF. In DNA form, the CDR3 reads TGTGCCAGCAGAAGAGACGGGAATGAAAAACTGTTTTTT.

A single count supports this clone. The chain joins TRBV5-1 to TRBJ2-3; D possibly corresponds to TRBD1 (7 bases). Per the germline V gene, CDR1 is SGHRS and CDR2 is YFSETQ. The CDR3 is made up of 14 amino acids. The V end lost 4 bases, the J end lost 2 bases, and 11 bases lay between the germline ends. The DNA of the CDR3 is TGCGCCAGCAGCGCGGGACAGCTCACAGATACGCAGTATTTT. Translated, it gives CASSAGQLTDTQYF.

The V call is TRBV28, the J call TRBJ2-7; 11 bases are a match to TRBD2. Germline CDR1 reads MDHEN; CDR2 reads SYDVKM. Losses at the gene ends were 7 bases for V and 3 bases for J; bases not matched to a gene: 11. The CDR3 runs to 16 residues. The CDR3 DNA follows: TGTGCCAGCATCCAAAGCACTAGCGGGAGTTACTACGAGCAGTACTTC. It specifies CASIQSTSGSYYEQYF.

This clone was seen only a few times. This sequence joins TRBV15 and TRBJ2-7; 7 bases line up with TRBD1. The V gene's germline CDR1 is LNHNV and CDR2 YYDKDF (reference sequence). CDR3 length: 14 residues. Germline trimming cut 3 bases from V and 4 bases from J; bases unmatched to any gene: 6. CDR3 bases: TGTGCCACCAGCAGTGGGACAGCGATTTACGAGCAGTACTTC. The encoded protein is CATSSGTAIYEQYF. Full variable domain (outside the CDR3, taken from reference TRBV15 and TRBJ2-7): DAMVIQNPRYQVTQFGKPVTLSCSQTLNHNVMYWYQQKSSQAPKLLFHYYDKDFNNEADTPDNFQSRRPNTSFCFLDIRSPGLGDTAMYLCATSSGTAIYEQYFGPGTRLTVT.

This clone has just a few counts. This chain connects TRBV28 to TRBJ2-1; D is unresolved. Looked up from germline, CDR1 is MDHEN and CDR2 is SYDVKM. The CDR3 covers 14 residues. V lost 5 bases and J lost 0, with 8 bases in between. The CDR3 nucleotides read TGTGCCAGCAGTATGTCTTTCTCCTACAATGAGCAGTTCTTC. Its protein product is CASSMSFSYNEQFF.

The rearrangement links TRBV7-9 to TRBJ2-3, with D perhaps matching TRBD2 (5 bases). Per the germline V gene, CDR1 is SEHNR and CDR2 is FQNEAQ (reference sequence). With 5 bases removed from V and 2 bases from J, the gap between germline ends came to 11 bases. The CDR3 runs 14 residues. CDR3 DNA sequence: TGTGCCAGCAGCGACGGGGATCCCACAGATACGCAGTATTTT. This translates into CASSDGDPTDTQYF. Complete variable domain (other parts from reference TRBV7-9 and TRBJ2-3): DTGVSQNPRHKITKRGQNVTFRCDPISEHNRLYWYRQTLGQGPEFLTYFQNEAQLEKSRLLSDRFSAERPKGSFSTLEIQRTEQGDSAMYLCASSDGDPTDTQYFGPGTRLTVL.

The V and J genes are TRBV6-5 and TRBJ1-3; unclear D gene. The CDR3 runs to 13 residues. Germline V lookup: CDR1 MNHEY, CDR2 SVGAGI. V was cut by 0 bases and J by 4 bases, with 4 bases left in between. In nucleotides, the CDR3 is TGTGCCAGCAGTTACTCCTTCGGAAACACCATATATTTT. This codes for CASSYSFGNTIYF.

This clone has only a few counts. The chain combines TRBV5-1 with TRBJ2-1, with D hard to call. Germline V gives CDR1 SGHRS, CDR2 YFSETQ. CDR3 length equals 13 residues. V gave up 1 base and J gave up 0 bases, with 2 bases separating them. CDR3 region: CASSLPSYNEQFF. The CDR3, as DNA: TGCGCCAGCAGCTTGCCCTCCTACAATGAGCAGTTCTTC.